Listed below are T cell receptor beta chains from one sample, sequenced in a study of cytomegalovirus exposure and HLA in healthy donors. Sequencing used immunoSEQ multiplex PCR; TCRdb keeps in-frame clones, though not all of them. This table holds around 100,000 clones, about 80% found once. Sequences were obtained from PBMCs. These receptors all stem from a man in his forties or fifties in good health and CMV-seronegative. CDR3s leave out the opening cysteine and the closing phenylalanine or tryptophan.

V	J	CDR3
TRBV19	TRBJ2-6	ASTRSRSSGANVLT
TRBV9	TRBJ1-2	ASSPQGAYGYT
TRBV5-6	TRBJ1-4	ASKGGDSNNEKLF
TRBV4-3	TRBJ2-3	ASSQEPEGARTDTQY
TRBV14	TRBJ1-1	ASSRHRVTYTEAF
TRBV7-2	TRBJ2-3	ASSLDIPPDTQY
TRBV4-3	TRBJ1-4	ASSQDRGSNEKLF
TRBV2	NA	AISSSVSYEQY
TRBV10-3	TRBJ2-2	AISESWGGTGELF
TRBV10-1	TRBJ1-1	ASSDWGRGNTEAF
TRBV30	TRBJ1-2	AWTVNYGYT
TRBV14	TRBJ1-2	ASSPGQAYGYT
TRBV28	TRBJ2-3	ASSPLDRGPTDTQY
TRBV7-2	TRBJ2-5	ASSSRDNPH
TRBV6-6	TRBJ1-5	ASREQGVQPQH
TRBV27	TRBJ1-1	ASSISGVAF
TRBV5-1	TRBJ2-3	ASRTRGGADTQY
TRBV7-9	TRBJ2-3	ASSPNTDTQY
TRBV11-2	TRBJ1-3	ASSLAGTGHGGNTIY
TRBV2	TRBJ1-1	ASSDQDSEAF
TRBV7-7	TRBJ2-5	ASSLNWGVGKETQY
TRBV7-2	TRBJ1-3	ASRGGFSGNTIY
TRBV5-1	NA	ASRGSRAGNEQY
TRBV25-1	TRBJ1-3	ASSETGNSGNTIY
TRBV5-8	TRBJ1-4	ASSLGRAPTNEKLF
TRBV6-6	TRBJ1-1	ASSSTGVVAF
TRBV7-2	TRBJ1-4	ASSLNRAEKLF
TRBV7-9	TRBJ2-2	ASSGRLAGLTGELF
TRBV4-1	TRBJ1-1	ASSPEVRQGEAF
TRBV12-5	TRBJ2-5	ASGLGLAGGETQY
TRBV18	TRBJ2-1	ASSDRDEQF
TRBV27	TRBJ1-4	ASSLVGSHATNEKLF
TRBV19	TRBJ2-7	ASSISPRAYEQY
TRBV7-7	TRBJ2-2	ASSPSGGFGELF
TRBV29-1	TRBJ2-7	SVIPASRQATYEQY
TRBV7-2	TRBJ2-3	TSSPWLGADTQY
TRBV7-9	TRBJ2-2	SSSLGGSALATGELF
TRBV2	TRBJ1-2	ASRWTLPNYGYT
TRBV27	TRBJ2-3	ASSSGFVDTDTQY
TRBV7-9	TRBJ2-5	ASSSQRLAGLTQY